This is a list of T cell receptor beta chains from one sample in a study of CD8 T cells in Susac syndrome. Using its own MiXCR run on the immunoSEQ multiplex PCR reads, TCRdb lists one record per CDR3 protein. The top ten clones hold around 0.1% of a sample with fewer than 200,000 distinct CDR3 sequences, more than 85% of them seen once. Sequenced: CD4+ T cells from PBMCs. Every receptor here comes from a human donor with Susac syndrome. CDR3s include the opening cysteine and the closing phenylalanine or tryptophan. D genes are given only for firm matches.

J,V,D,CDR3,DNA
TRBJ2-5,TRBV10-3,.,CAISDRVQETQYF,TGTGCCATCAGTGACAGGGTCCAAGAGACCCAGTACTTC
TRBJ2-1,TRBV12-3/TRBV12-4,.,CASSLEKLWNEQFF,TGTGCCAGCAGTTTAGAAAAGCTGTGGAATGAGCAGTTCTTC
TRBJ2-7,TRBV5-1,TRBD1,CASSSGQDSYEQYF,TGCGCCAGCAGCTCAGGACAGGATTCCTACGAGCAGTACTTC
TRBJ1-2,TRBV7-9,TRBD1,CASSLADRGRGYTF,TGTGCCAGCAGCTTAGCTGACAGGGGGCGAGGCTACACCTTC
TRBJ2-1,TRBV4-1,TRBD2,CASSQTNSGGVSYNEQFF,TGCGCCAGCAGCCAGACGAATTCGGGAGGCGTTTCCTACAATGAGCAGTTCTTC
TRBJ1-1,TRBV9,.,CASSVDLSIGLEGLRAFF,TGTGCCAGCAGCGTAGATTTAAGTATTGGGTTGGAAGGGTTGAGAGCTTTCTTT
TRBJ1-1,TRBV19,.,CAASGSTEAFF,TGTGCCGCATCAGGTAGCACTGAAGCTTTCTTT
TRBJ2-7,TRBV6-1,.,CASSRGQSTSEQYF,TGTGCCAGCAGTAGAGGACAGAGTACGAGTGAGCAGTACTTC
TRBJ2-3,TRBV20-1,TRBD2,CSAKRASGTTQYF,TGCAGTGCCAAGAGGGCTAGCGGGACTACGCAGTATTTT
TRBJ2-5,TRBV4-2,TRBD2,CASSRRLAVQETQYF,TGTGCCAGTAGCCGGAGACTAGCGGTCCAAGAGACCCAGTACTTC